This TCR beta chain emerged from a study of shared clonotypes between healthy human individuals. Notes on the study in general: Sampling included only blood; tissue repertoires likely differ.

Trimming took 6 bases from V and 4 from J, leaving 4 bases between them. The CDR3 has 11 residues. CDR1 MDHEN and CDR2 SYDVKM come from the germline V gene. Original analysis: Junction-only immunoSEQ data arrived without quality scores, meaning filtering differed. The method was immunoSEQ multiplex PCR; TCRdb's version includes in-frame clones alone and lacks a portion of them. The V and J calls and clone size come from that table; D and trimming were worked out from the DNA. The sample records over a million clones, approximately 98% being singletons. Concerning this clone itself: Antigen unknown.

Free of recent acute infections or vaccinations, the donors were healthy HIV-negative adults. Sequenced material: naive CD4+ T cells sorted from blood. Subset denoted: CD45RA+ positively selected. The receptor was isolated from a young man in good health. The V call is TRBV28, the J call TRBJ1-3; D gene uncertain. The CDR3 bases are TGTGCCAGCAGCCCGGGAAACACCATATATTTT. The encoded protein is CASSPGNTIYF.